The entry that follows covers one T cell receptor (beta chain) sequence. The entry originates in a study of control samples from healthy donors and cancer patients. The CDR3 loop spans 14 amino acids. With 3 bases clipped from V and 6 bases from J, the junction kept 3 bases outside the gene matches. From germline, CDR1 is PRHDT and CDR2 FYEKMQ (reference sequence). The method was immunoSEQ multiplex PCR; TCRdb's version includes in-frame clones alone and lacks a portion of them. The data contain 150,000 or so clones, roughly 88% of them singletons. The chain has TRBV13 and TRBJ2-1, with TRBD1 matching 9 bases. This clonotype originated in a man aged 18-30 years in good health. Specimen: blood. The CDR3 loop reads CASSFSQGANEQFF. The DNA of the CDR3 is TGTGCCAGCAGCTTTTCACAGGGGGCCAATGAGCAGTTCTTC. The complete variable domain, with remaining parts taken from reference TRBV13 and TRBJ2-1, reads AAGVIQSPRHLIKEKRETATLKCYPIPRHDTVYWYQQGPGQDPQFLISFYEKMQSDKGSIPDRFSAQQFSDYHSELNMSSLELGDSALYFCASSFSQGANEQFFGPGTRLTVL.